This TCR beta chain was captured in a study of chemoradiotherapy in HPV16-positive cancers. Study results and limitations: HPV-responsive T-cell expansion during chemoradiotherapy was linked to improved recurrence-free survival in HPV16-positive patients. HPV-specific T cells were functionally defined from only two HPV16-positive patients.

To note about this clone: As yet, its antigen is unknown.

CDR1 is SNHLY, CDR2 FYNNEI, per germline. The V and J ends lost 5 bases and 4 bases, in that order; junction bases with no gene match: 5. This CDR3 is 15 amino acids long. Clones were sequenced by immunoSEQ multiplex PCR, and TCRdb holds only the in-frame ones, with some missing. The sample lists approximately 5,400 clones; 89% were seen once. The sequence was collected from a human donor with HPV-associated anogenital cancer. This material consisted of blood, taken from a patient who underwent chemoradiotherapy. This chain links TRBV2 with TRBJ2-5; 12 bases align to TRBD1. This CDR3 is CASSPGQGAGETQYF. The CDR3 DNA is TGTGCCAGCAGTCCGGGACAGGGGGCTGGAGAGACCCAGTACTTC.